The clone carrying this T cell receptor beta chain occurred many times. This entry belongs to a study of shared clonotypes between healthy human individuals. Assay execution took place at the deep level. Clones were read by immunoSEQ multiplex PCR, and TCRdb kept only the in-frame ones, dropping some. Here the sample spans roughly 490,000 clones, less than 80% being singletons. Trimming removed 6 bases at V and 1 base at J, with 21 bases between. Germline CDR1 SGHVS, CDR2 FNYEAQ. The CDR3 spans 17 residues. Healthy HIV-negative adults without recent acute infections or vaccinations served as donors. Every donor, a Caucasian adult, lived in Nashville, Tennessee.

The sequencing sample was made of PBMCs. This receptor was taken from a woman aged 40-49 years in good health. Some clones in this sample may be carry-over from other donors' samples. The chain is built from TRBV7-6 and TRBJ2-5, with D tentatively TRBD1 (6 bases). CDR3 nucleotides: TGTGCCAGCAGGCCAAACCCTTTCAGGACAGCCCAAGAGACCCAGTACTTC. Amino acids: CASRPNPFRTAQETQYF.